These 6 T cell receptor beta chains originate from one sample sequenced in a study of technical replicates of blood from a few donors. Clones were sequenced by immunoSEQ multiplex PCR, and TCRdb holds only the in-frame ones, with some missing. The sample has tens of thousands of clones, around 97% seen once. The sequencing sample was made of T cells isolated from PBMCs. The receptors originated from a human donor in good health.

The J gene is TRBJ2-5, the V gene TRBV4-2; D is perhaps TRBD2 (5 bases). Germline loops: CDR1 LGHNA, CDR2 YNFKEQ. V gave up 1 base and J gave up 0 bases, with 12 bases separating them. CDR3 length: 16 amino acids. Written as DNA, the CDR3 is TGTGCCAGCAGCCAAGGGAGTCGGCGGGACCAAGAGACCCAGTACTTC. It encodes CASSQGSRRDQETQYF.

This rearrangement joins TRBV29-1 to TRBJ2-1; D is perhaps TRBD2 (5 bases). Between the trimmed V and J ends, which lost 8 bases and 7 bases, there was a span of 12 bases. Germline values: CDR1 SQVTM, CDR2 ANQGSEA. The CDR3 contains 11 residues. CDR3 protein: CSLIGGNEQFF. CDR3 DNA: TGCAGCCTGATTGGCGGGAATGAGCAGTTCTTC.

This chain connects TRBV19 to TRBJ1-5, with D hard to call. The V end was cut by 3 bases, the J end by 6 bases, with 9 bases between. The CDR3 runs to 13 residues. Germline CDR1 LNHDA, CDR2 SQIVND (reference sequence). The CDR3 spells CASSIGLFQPQHF. The DNA of the CDR3 is TGTGCCAGTAGTATTGGCCTCTTTCAGCCCCAGCATTTT.

V usage is TRBV10-3 and J usage is TRBJ1-1, with a possible D match to TRBD1 (6 bases). V dropped 0 bases and J dropped 6 bases, with 17 bases sitting between them. Germline CDR1 and CDR2: ENHRY and SYGVKD. CDR3 size: 16 residues. The CDR3 loop reads CAISESGGTTGPEAFF. The CDR3 bases are TGTGCCATCAGTGAGTCTGGTGGGACAACAGGCCCTGAAGCTTTCTTT.

The chain links TRBV7-9 to TRBJ1-1, with D maybe TRBD1 (6 bases). Germline CDR1 and CDR2: SEHNR and FQNEAQ (reference sequence). This CDR3 contains 16 residues. V dropped 6 bases and J dropped 5 bases, with 22 bases sitting between them. The CDR3 loop is CASSRNVGRGLTEAFF. CDR3 sequence (DNA): TGTGCCAGCAGTCGAAACGTGGGTAGGGGGTTGACTGAAGCTTTCTTT.

The V gene is TRBV9, the J gene TRBJ2-5; D ambiguous. Germline lookup yields CDR1 SGDLS and CDR2 YYNGEE. The V end lost 0 bases, the J end lost 1 base, and 4 bases lay between the germline ends. The CDR3 is 13 amino acids. For the CDR3, the DNA is TGTGCCAGCAGCGTAGTCGGCCAAGAGACCCAGTACTTC. It specifies CASSVVGQETQYF.